This T cell receptor beta chain stems from a study of cytotoxic CD8 clonotypes in ibrutinib-treated CLL. Study summary: Included were some eleven relapsed/refractory and 15 treatment-naive patients, of whom some 18 were IGHV unmutated. Recorded responses included 25 or so partial and 2 complete; following median roughly 70 months, approximately 14 stayed remitted and around twelve progressed. Averaging across samples gave roughly 280,000 productive templates and roughly 88,000 productive rearrangements.

The planned depth of sequencing spanned 1 in 200,000 to 1 in 1 million T cells. The data were produced by immunoSEQ multiplex PCR, yet TCRdb's version contains in-frame clones alone and is incomplete. The sample includes 150,000 to 200,000 clones, approximately 90% of them seen just once. In germline, CDR1 is SGDLS, CDR2 YYNGEE. The CDR3 length is 16 residues. V was clipped by 4 bases and J by 6 bases; unmatched bases: 13. This TCR was recovered from a human donor with chronic lymphocytic leukemia. Sequenced material: PBMCs, taken at disease progression, from a patient treated with ibrutinib. The V gene is TRBV9, the J gene TRBJ2-7; 10 nucleotides align to TRBD1. CDR3 residues: CASSPPGTGDFGEQYF. In DNA, the CDR3 is TGTGCCAGCAGCCCGCCAGGGACAGGGGACTTTGGCGAGCAGTACTTC. The variable domain in full, with the rest retrieved from reference TRBV9 and TRBJ2-7, is DSGVTQTPKHLITATGQRVTLRCSPRSGDLSVYWYQQSLDQGLQFLIQYYNGEERAKGNILERFSAQQFPDLHSELNLSSLELGDSALYFCASSPPGTGDFGEQYFGPGTRLTVT.